This entry lists 21 T cell receptor beta chains sequenced from one sample in a study of B cell selection in AIRE deficiency. CD4+CD127+ cells were sorted as the conventional CD4 T cells. Assay used: immunoSEQ multiplex PCR; TCRdb lists only in-frame clones, some missing. The table lists some 25,000 clones, 95% to 96% of them singletons. The sequencing input was CD4+CD127+ conventional T cells sorted from PBMCs. The receptors come from a human donor in good health.

This sequence joins TRBV4-1 and TRBJ2-1, with D maybe TRBD2 (5 bases). The CDR3 has 13 residues. The V end was cut by 4 bases, the J end by 8 bases, with 12 bases between. Germline-derived CDR1 and CDR2 are MGHRA and YSYEKL. For the CDR3, the DNA is TGCGCCAGCAGCCTCATACTAGGGCATGAGCAGTTCTTC. Amino acid sequence: CASSLILGHEQFF.

This chain uses TRBV15 with TRBJ2-7; D gene ambiguous. V lost 1 base, J lost 7 bases, and 17 bases lay in between. In germline, CDR1 is LNHNV, CDR2 YYDKDF (reference sequence). This CDR3 is built from 15 residues. CDR3 DNA sequence: TGTGCCACCAGCAGAGCGGCACACAGCCCGCGGGAGCAGTACTTC. Translated: CATSRAAHSPREQYF.

The chain employs TRBV6-5 and TRBJ1-1; 8 bases agree with TRBD1. Germline V gene lookup returns CDR1 MNHEY and CDR2 SVGAGI. Losses at the gene ends were 7 bases for V and 4 bases for J; bases not matched to a gene: 11. The CDR3 covers 15 residues. The CDR3 loop is CASIPGQGDGTEAFF. The CDR3 region has the DNA TGTGCCAGCATTCCCGGACAGGGTGATGGCACTGAAGCTTTCTTT.

The rearrangement links TRBV10-3 to TRBJ2-5; the match to TRBD1 covers 10 bases. CDR1 and CDR2 (germline): ENHRY, SYGVKD. The CDR3 extends over 12 amino acids. V shed 8 bases and J 5 bases; nucleotides not matched to a gene: 2. CDR3 DNA sequence: TGTGCCATCGGGGACAGGGGTGAGACCCAGTACTTC. Amino acids: CAIGDRGETQYF.

The V gene is TRBV19, the J gene TRBJ2-7; 10 nucleotides agree with TRBD1. With 6 bases clipped from V and 1 base from J, the junction kept 15 bases outside the gene matches. The CDR3 is made up of 18 amino acids. Germline assignment: CDR1 LNHDA and CDR2 SQIVND (reference sequence). CDR3 protein: CASSPARDRGRRSYEQYF. The CDR3 DNA reads as TGTGCCAGTAGCCCCGCCCGAGACAGGGGGCGGCGGTCCTACGAGCAGTACTTC.

V and J are TRBV18 and TRBJ2-7; 8 bases agree with TRBD2. The length of the CDR3 is 15 residues. The J segment lost 2 bases and the V segment lost 4 bases, leaving 7 bases of the junction unmatched. Germline CDR1 is KGHSH and CDR2 is LQKENI. CDR3 coding DNA: TGTGCCAGCTCACGATCGCGGGGGGAGACCTACGAGCAGTACTTC. Amino acid sequence: CASSRSRGETYEQYF.

The chain joins TRBV10-3 to TRBJ2-7, with 7 bases matching TRBD1. This CDR3 has 15 amino acids. Germline V CDR1 and CDR2: ENHRY, SYGVKD. V trimming: 4 bases; J trimming: 2 bases; junction bases outside the gene matches: 8. CDR3 sequence reads: CAISGYGTAAYEQYF. The CDR3 nucleotides are TGTGCCATCAGTGGATACGGGACAGCAGCCTACGAGCAGTACTTC.

The rearrangement joins TRBV4-2 to TRBJ1-2; TRBD1 is a possible D gene (5 bases). The length of the CDR3 is 14 residues. Trimming took off 1 base at V and 5 bases at J, with 11 bases between the two ends. Germline CDR1 is LGHNA and CDR2 is YNFKEQ. CDR3 residues: CASSQALREYGYTF. The DNA for the CDR3 is TGTGCCAGCAGCCAAGCCCTCAGGGAGTATGGCTACACCTTC.

CDR3 sequence reads: CASSGTDTYEQYF. In nucleotides, the CDR3 is TGTGCCAGCAGCGGGACAGATACTTACGAGCAGTACTTC. This chain uses TRBV2 with TRBJ2-7, with 7 bases matching TRBD1. The V gene's germline CDR1 is SNHLY and CDR2 FYNNEI. V was pared by 6 bases and J by 4 bases, with 6 bases of the junction left unmatched. The CDR3 runs 13 residues.

The gene calls are TRBV6-6 and TRBJ2-2, with 7 nucleotides matching TRBD1. CDR3 length equals 15 residues. The germline CDR1 and CDR2 sequences are MNHNY and SVGAGI (reference sequence). With 4 bases clipped from V and 3 bases from J, the junction kept 5 bases outside the gene matches. CDR3 loop: CASSSSDRYTGELFF. The CDR3 DNA follows: TGTGCCAGCAGTTCGTCGGACAGGTACACCGGGGAGCTGTTTTTT.

J is TRBJ1-6 and V is TRBV6-1; the D gene is possibly TRBD1 (5 bases). In germline, CDR1 is MNHNS, CDR2 SASEGT. This CDR3 has 13 amino acids. V was pared by 2 bases and J by 9 bases, with 8 bases between. CDR3 nucleotide sequence: TGTGCCAGCAGTGAACGTGACAGTTCACCCCTCCACTTT. This codes for CASSERDSSPLHF.

This chain links TRBV2 with TRBJ2-2; 9 bases map to TRBD2. The germline CDR1 and CDR2 sequences are SNHLY and FYNNEI. J was trimmed by 1 base and V by 5 bases; bases with no gene match: 5. The CDR3 length is 16 residues. CDR3 residues: CASSLLAGKNTGELFF. The CDR3 bases are TGTGCCAGCAGTCTGCTAGCGGGAAAGAACACCGGGGAGCTGTTTTTT.

The chain carries TRBV11-2 and TRBJ2-3, with D perhaps TRBD2 (6 bases). CDR1 and CDR2 from the germline V gene are SGHAT and FQNNGV. Trimming took 0 bases from V and 4 from J, leaving 17 bases between them. The CDR3 is 17 residues long. The CDR3 DNA is TGTGCCAGCAGCTTAGATAACGGGTGGGAGGATTCAGATACGCAGTATTTT. It yields the protein CASSLDNGWEDSDTQYF. Full variable domain (outside the CDR3, taken from reference TRBV11-2 and TRBJ2-3): EAGVAQSPRYKIIEKRQSVAFWCNPISGHATLYWYQQILGQGPKLLIQFQNNGVVDDSQLPKDRFSAERLKGVDSTLKIQPAKLEDSAVYLCASSLDNGWEDSDTQYFGPGTRLTVL.

Worth noting for this clone: This sample also contains other DNA sequences that code for the same CDR3. The rearrangement joins TRBV5-1 to TRBJ1-6; 9 nucleotides line up with TRBD1. J lost 11 bases, V lost 1 base, and 4 bases had no gene match. Germline V lookup: CDR1 SGHRS, CDR2 YFSETQ. The CDR3 is 14 amino acids. The CDR3 loop is CASSLTTGGPPLHF. The CDR3 bases are TGCGCCAGCAGCTTGACGACAGGGGGGCCACCCCTCCACTTT.

The chain joins TRBV6-6 to TRBJ2-7, with 8 bases aligning to TRBD1. Germline values: CDR1 MNHNY, CDR2 SVGAGI (reference sequence). CDR3 length equals 13 residues. V trimming: 6 bases; J trimming: 3 bases; junction bases outside the gene matches: 4. CDR3 sequence reads: CASRRQGLYEQYF. In nucleotides, the CDR3 is TGTGCCAGCAGACGACAGGGGCTCTACGAGCAGTACTTC.

The chain combines TRBV7-9 with TRBJ2-3; D is ambiguous. CDR3 size: 17 residues. Trimming pared 1 base from V and 0 bases from J, leaving 14 bases between. Germline lookup yields CDR1 SEHNR and CDR2 FQNEAQ (reference sequence). For the CDR3, the DNA is TGTGCCAGCAGCTTAGATCCGGCCAGCTCTAGCACAGATACGCAGTATTTT. Translating gives CASSLDPASSSTDTQYF.

The rearrangement joins TRBV5-1 to TRBJ1-1; 8 bases are a match to TRBD1. CDR3 length: 15 amino acids. J was trimmed by 5 bases and V by 4 bases; bases with no gene match: 10. CDR1 is SGHRS and CDR2 is YFSETQ in the germline V gene. CDR3 region: CASSKYQGAGTEAFF. As DNA, the CDR3 is TGCGCCAGCAGCAAGTACCAGGGGGCCGGGACTGAAGCTTTCTTT.

J is TRBJ2-7 and V is TRBV7-2; 7 nucleotides match TRBD2. The CDR3 length is 16 residues. Germline CDR1 reads SGHTA; CDR2 reads FQGNSA. With 2 bases clipped from V and 2 bases from J, the junction kept 9 bases outside the gene matches. CDR3 loop: CASSLRGGESAYEQYF. The CDR3, as DNA: TGTGCCAGCAGCTTACGGGGAGGGGAGAGCGCCTACGAGCAGTACTTC.

The rearrangement uses TRBV2 and TRBJ2-2, with D maybe TRBD1 (6 bases). The V end was cut by 1 base, the J end by 4 bases, with 13 bases between. The CDR3 is 16 amino acids. Germline V gene sequence: CDR1 SNHLY, CDR2 FYNNEI. The CDR3 reads CASSEDGGAGTGELFF. In DNA form, the CDR3 reads TGTGCCAGCAGTGAAGATGGGGGCGCAGGCACCGGGGAGCTGTTTTTT.

The J gene is TRBJ2-3, the V gene TRBV6-6; D uncertain. The CDR3 is 14 residues long. CDR1 is MNHNY and CDR2 is SVGAGI in the germline V gene (reference sequence). V was cut by 2 bases and J by 0 bases, with 6 bases left in between. The CDR3, as DNA: TGTGCCAGCAGTTACAGACGTAGCACAGATACGCAGTATTTT. This sequence encodes CASSYRRSTDTQYF.

V gene TRBV29-1 combines with J gene TRBJ2-7, with a possible D match to TRBD2 (5 bases). Between the trimmed V and J ends, which lost 7 bases and 2 bases, there was a span of 21 bases. This CDR3 comprises 15 residues. Germline V CDR1 and CDR2: SQVTM, ANQGSEA. CDR3 DNA sequence: TGCAGCGCCGAGGGTGGTTCTGGGTATGCCTACGAGCAGTACTTC. It encodes CSAEGGSGYAYEQYF.